These 20 T cell receptor beta chains originate from one sample sequenced in a study of cytomegalovirus exposure and HLA in healthy donors. The PCR ran on 60 Vbeta and 13 Jbeta primers. Generated by immunoSEQ multiplex PCR, the TCRdb table keeps only in-frame clones and is missing some. The table shows a few hundred thousand clones, with 65% to 90% occurring only once. Sequencing was carried out using PBMCs. The receptors were sampled from a girl aged 10-17 years in good health and CMV-seronegative.

The chain employs TRBV27 and TRBJ1-5; 9 positions match TRBD1. The CDR3 runs 15 residues. V lost 3 bases, J lost 1 base, and 1 base stayed unmatched. The germline V gene encodes CDR1 MNHEY and CDR2 SMNVEV (reference sequence). Written as DNA, the CDR3 is TGTGCCAGCAGTTTTGGGACAGGGAGCAATCAGCCCCAGCATTTT. This translates into CASSFGTGSNQPQHF.

The chain employs TRBV5-4 and TRBJ1-2; D is perhaps TRBD1 (6 bases). V was cut by 4 bases and J by 8 bases, with 18 bases left in between. The CDR3 spans 14 residues. The germline gives CDR1 SGHNT, CDR2 YYREEE (reference sequence). CDR3 DNA sequence: TGTGCCAGCAGCGGGGGCGCCGAACCCCTCGGCTACACCTTC. The encoded protein is CASSGGAEPLGYTF.

The chain combines TRBV6-6 with TRBJ1-2; TRBD1 matches at 7 bases. The germline gives CDR1 MNHNY, CDR2 SVGAGI (reference sequence). The CDR3 is made up of 16 amino acids. Unmatched junction bases numbered 13, after V lost 5 bases and J lost 4 bases. CDR3 sequence (DNA): TGTGCCAGCAGTCAGTCCGGGACAGAGTTATCCTATGGCTACACCTTC. As protein: CASSQSGTELSYGYTF.

The chain couples TRBV11-2 to TRBJ2-7; 13 bases map to TRBD2. This CDR3 contains 17 residues. V shed 4 bases, J shed 5 bases, and the junction held 11 bases outside the gene matches. The germline CDR1 and CDR2 sequences are SGHAT and FQNNGV. The CDR3 DNA is TGTGCCAGCAGCTCCGGACTAGCGGGAGCACAATTTGACGAGCAGTACTTC. This translates into CASSSGLAGAQFDEQYF.

This clone was detected a few times. J is TRBJ1-4 and V is TRBV21-1; the DNA was not compared with TRBD1, the D call given in the table. TRBV21-1 is assigned pseudogene status. The CDR3 sequence is 17 residues long. The CDR3 DNA sequence: TGTGCCAGCAGCAGAGGGACAGGGGTACCAACTAATGAAAAACTGTTTTTT. As protein: CASSRGTGVPTNEKLFF.

The rearrangement links TRBV19 to TRBJ2-1; TRBD2 is a possible D gene (5 bases). Trimming took 5 bases from V and 4 from J, leaving 9 bases between them. The CDR3 spans 13 residues. Looked up from germline, CDR1 is LNHDA and CDR2 is SQIVND (reference sequence). Here the CDR3 reads CASSPRGYNEQFF. As DNA, the CDR3 is TGTGCCAGTAGTCCCCGGGGTTACAATGAGCAGTTCTTC.

The genes are TRBV2 and TRBJ1-2; a possible D gene is TRBD1 (5 bases). The CDR3 is made up of 14 amino acids. Per the germline V gene, CDR1 is SNHLY and CDR2 is FYNNEI. Trimming stripped 2 bases from V and 2 bases from J, with 9 bases between. CDR3 loop: CASSELGVNYGYTF. The CDR3 DNA is TGTGCCAGCAGTGAACTAGGGGTCAACTATGGCTACACCTTC. Together with reference TRBV2 and TRBJ1-2, the CDR3 gives the full variable domain: EPEVTQTPSHQVTQMGQEVILRCVPISNHLYFYWYRQILGQKVEFLVSFYNNEISEKSEIFDDQFSVERPDGSNFTLKIRSTKLEDSAMYFCASSELGVNYGYTFGSGTRLTVV.

V usage is TRBV5-1 and J usage is TRBJ2-7; tentative D call: TRBD2 (5 bases). The CDR3 is 14 amino acids. Trimming cost V 0 bases and J 2 bases, with 9 bases left between them. CDR1 and CDR2 from the germline V gene are SGHRS and YFSETQ. The CDR3 DNA reads as TGCGCCAGCAGCTTGGTAAGGCGGGCCTACGAGCAGTACTTC. Encoded protein: CASSLVRRAYEQYF.

The CDR3 DNA reads as TGTGCCAGCAGCCGATCGGGGTCGTCTAACTATGGCTACACCTTC. Translated, it gives CASSRSGSSNYGYTF. The chain recombines TRBV14 with TRBJ1-2; D gene unclear. Trimming cost V 4 bases and J 0 bases, with 12 bases left between them. Germline lookup yields CDR1 SGHDN and CDR2 FVKESK. The CDR3 is 15 amino acids.

V gene TRBV30 combines with J gene TRBJ2-1; 10 nucleotides align to TRBD1. This CDR3 has 14 amino acids. Germline CDR1 GTSNPN, CDR2 SVGIG (reference sequence). J lost 7 bases, V lost 7 bases, and 10 bases had no gene match. CDR3 in amino acids: CAYRQGAKVNEQFF. The CDR3 coding sequence is TGTGCCTACAGACAGGGGGCTAAGGTAAATGAGCAGTTCTTC. The variable domain in full, with the rest retrieved from reference TRBV30 and TRBJ2-1, is SQTIHQWPATLVQPVGSPLSLECTVEGTSNPNLYWYRQAAGRGLQLLFYSVGIGQISSEVPQNLSASRPQDRQFILSSKKLLLSDSGFYLCAYRQGAKVNEQFFGPGTRLTVL.

V and J are TRBV7-9 and TRBJ2-7; 7 positions agree with TRBD2. The germline CDR1 and CDR2 sequences are SEHNR and FQNEAQ (reference sequence). The CDR3 consists of 13 residues. V shed 3 bases, J shed 3 bases, and the junction held 2 bases outside the gene matches. In DNA form, the CDR3 reads TGTGCCAGCAGCTTTGAGCGGGGCTACGAGCAGTACTTC. Translation: CASSFERGYEQYF. The whole variable domain, filled in from reference TRBV7-9 and TRBJ2-7, reads DTGVSQNPRHKITKRGQNVTFRCDPISEHNRLYWYRQTLGQGPEFLTYFQNEAQLEKSRLLSDRFSAERPKGSFSTLEIQRTEQGDSAMYLCASSFERGYEQYFGPGTRLTVT.

The genes are TRBV9 and TRBJ2-3; D might be TRBD1 (5 bases). Trimming stripped 6 bases from V and 1 base from J, with 18 bases between. This CDR3 comprises 16 residues. Germline-derived CDR1 and CDR2 are SGDLS and YYNGEE. This CDR3 reads CASTSVGLGGTDTQYF. In DNA form, the CDR3 reads TGTGCCAGCACCTCCGTCGGCCTAGGGGGCACAGATACGCAGTATTTT. The full variable domain, in which reference TRBV9 and TRBJ2-3 provide the parts outside the CDR3, is DSGVTQTPKHLITATGQRVTLRCSPRSGDLSVYWYQQSLDQGLQFLIQYYNGEERAKGNILERFSAQQFPDLHSELNLSSLELGDSALYFCASTSVGLGGTDTQYFGPGTRLTVL.

This clone was seen only once. The CDR3, as DNA: TGTGCCAGTAGTATCCGACTAGCGGGGCGGTCCGGGGAGCTGTTTTTT. Protein sequence: CASSIRLAGRSGELFF. V usage is TRBV19 and J usage is TRBJ2-2, with 11 bases fitting TRBD2. Looked up from germline, CDR1 is LNHDA and CDR2 is SQIVND (reference sequence). This CDR3 is 16 amino acids long. J was trimmed by 6 bases and V by 3 bases; bases with no gene match: 6.

V gene TRBV28 combines with J gene TRBJ2-5; D might be TRBD1 (6 bases). The CDR3 runs to 14 residues. V gave up 6 bases and J gave up 5 bases, with 16 bases separating them. From germline, CDR1 is MDHEN and CDR2 SYDVKM. The CDR3 region is CASSRQGGRETQYF. In nucleotides, the CDR3 is TGTGCCAGCAGCCGACAAGGGGGTAGGGAGACCCAGTACTTC.

The rearrangement joins TRBV28 to TRBJ2-6; D perhaps matches TRBD2 (5 bases). This CDR3 has 13 amino acids. V gave up 11 bases and J gave up 0 bases, with 8 bases separating them. The germline CDR1 and CDR2 sequences are MDHEN and SYDVKM. The DNA for the CDR3 is TGTGCCGGAGGAACCTCTGGGGCCAACGTCCTGACTTTC. Protein sequence: CAGGTSGANVLTF.

V is TRBV5-3 and J is TRBJ2-7, with D possibly TRBD1 on 6 matching bases. TRBV5-3 is filed as an ORF, its function uncertain. The CDR3 is 15 amino acids. The V end lost 4 bases, the J end lost 4 bases, and 18 bases lay between the germline ends. The CDR3 DNA reads as TGTGCCAGAAGCCGACTACGGACAGTCCCTTACGAGCAGTACTTC. Translation: CARSRLRTVPYEQYF.

V and J are TRBV7-2 and TRBJ2-5; 10 bases line up with TRBD2. The CDR3 has 14 amino acids. Trimming removed 8 bases from V and 2 bases from J; junction bases left unmatched: 5. Germline V gene lookup returns CDR1 SGHTA and CDR2 FQGNSA. CDR3 loop: CASASGGGQETQYF. The CDR3 nucleotides are TGTGCCAGCGCAAGCGGGGGGGGACAAGAGACCCAGTACTTC.

The rearrangement uses TRBV6-1 and TRBJ2-3, with 10 bases fitting TRBD2. Trimming at V came to 8 bases and at J to 2 bases, leaving 1 base not matched to a gene. The germline V gene has CDR1 MNHNS and CDR2 SASEGT. The CDR3 runs 13 residues. DNA of the CDR3: TGTGCCAGCGGACTAGCGGACACAGATACGCAGTATTTT. Its protein is CASGLADTDTQYF.

The rearrangement uses TRBV27 and TRBJ2-6, with D hard to call. Germline values: CDR1 MNHEY, CDR2 SMNVEV (reference sequence). The V gene lost 5 bases and the J gene lost 1 base, with 9 bases spanning the gap. The CDR3 has 15 amino acids. CDR3: CASSTQISGANVLTF. The CDR3 DNA reads as TGTGCCAGCAGTACGCAGATTTCTGGGGCCAACGTCCTGACTTTC.

The CDR3, as DNA: TGCGCCAGCAGCCCGAGGTTTCAAGGGACAGGGGGTTCCGAGCAGTACTTC. As protein: CASSPRFQGTGGSEQYF. The chain recombines TRBV4-3 with TRBJ2-7, with TRBD1 matching over 11 bases. The germline CDR1 and CDR2 sequences are LGHNA and YSLEER. The CDR3 totals 17 residues. With 4 bases clipped from V and 6 bases from J, the junction kept 14 bases outside the gene matches.